Included here is one TCR beta chain sequence, with context. Its specificity is not known. The ends were cut back, 3 bases at V and 7 bases at J, with 19 bases in the middle. Germline CDR1 is SEHNR and CDR2 is FQNEAQ (reference sequence). The CDR3 is made up of 16 amino acids. Profiles of TCR beta VDJ and CDR3 were generated from a genomic DNA template. Each CDR3 protein is one row after TCRdb ran MiXCR on the reads. The sample lists 200,000 or so distinct CDR3 sequences, over 60% occurring once. This specimen comes from a study of CD8+CD57+ T cells in acquired aplastic anemia. The wider study: Recorded DNA amounts for sorted CD4+ and CD8+ cells had an average of 3.2 ug.

Study conclusions and caveats: The same twenty-nine CD8+ CDR3 sequences occurred in patients and in controls. Patients versus controls showed no significant CD8+ Simpson's diversity difference.

V and J are TRBV7-9 and TRBJ1-5, with unresolved D. Input material: sorted CD4+, CD8+, or CD8+CD57+ T cells (not recorded which) from PBMCs. The clonotype comes from a human donor with severe aplastic anemia or a healthy control (not recorded which). The CDR3 DNA sequence: TGTGCCAGCAGCTTGGTAGGAACGGAGGCCGAGCAGCCCCAGCATTTT. Encoded protein: CASSLVGTEAEQPQHF. The whole variable domain, remainder taken from reference TRBV7-9 and TRBJ1-5, is DTGVSQNPRHKITKRGQNVTFRCDPISEHNRLYWYRQTLGQGPEFLTYFQNEAQLEKSRLLSDRFSAERPKGSFSTLEIQRTEQGDSAMYLCASSLVGTEAEQPQHFGDGTRLSIL.